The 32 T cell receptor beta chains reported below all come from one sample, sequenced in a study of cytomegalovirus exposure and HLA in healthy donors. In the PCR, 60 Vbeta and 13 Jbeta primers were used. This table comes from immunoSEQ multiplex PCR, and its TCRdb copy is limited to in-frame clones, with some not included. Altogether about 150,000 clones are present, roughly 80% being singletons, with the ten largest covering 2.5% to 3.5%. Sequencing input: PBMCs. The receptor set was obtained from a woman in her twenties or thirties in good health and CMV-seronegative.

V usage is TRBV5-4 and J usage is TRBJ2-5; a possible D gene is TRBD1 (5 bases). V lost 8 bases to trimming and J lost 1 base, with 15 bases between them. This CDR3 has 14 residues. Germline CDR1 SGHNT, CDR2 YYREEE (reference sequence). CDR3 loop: CASSQGLFQETQYF. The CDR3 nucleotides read TGTGCCAGTAGTCAGGGCCTATTCCAAGAGACCCAGTACTTC.

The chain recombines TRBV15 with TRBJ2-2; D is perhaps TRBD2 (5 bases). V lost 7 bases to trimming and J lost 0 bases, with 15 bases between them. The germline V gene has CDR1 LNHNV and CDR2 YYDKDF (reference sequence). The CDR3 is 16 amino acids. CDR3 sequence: CATKSGNNANTGELFF. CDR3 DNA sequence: TGTGCCACCAAGTCGGGGAACAACGCGAACACCGGGGAGCTGTTTTTT.

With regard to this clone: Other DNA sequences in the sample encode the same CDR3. CDR3 sequence (DNA): TGCAGCGTTGAATCAGGATACGAGCAGTACTTC. Translating gives CSVESGYEQYF. The chain carries TRBV29-1 and TRBJ2-7; D ambiguous. Germline lookup yields CDR1 SQVTM and CDR2 ANQGSEA. The CDR3 length is 11 residues. V was shortened by 2 bases and J by 4 bases, with 6 bases between the two germline ends.

The CDR3 DNA reads as TGTGCCAGCAGTGAATGCGGCCTTGCCTACTTTTACGAGCAGTACTTC. Translating it yields CASSECGLAYFYEQYF. This sequence joins TRBV2 and TRBJ2-7; no reliable D call. CDR1 and CDR2 from the germline V gene are SNHLY and FYNNEI. This CDR3 spans 16 amino acids. V dropped 2 bases and J dropped 4 bases, with 18 bases sitting between them.

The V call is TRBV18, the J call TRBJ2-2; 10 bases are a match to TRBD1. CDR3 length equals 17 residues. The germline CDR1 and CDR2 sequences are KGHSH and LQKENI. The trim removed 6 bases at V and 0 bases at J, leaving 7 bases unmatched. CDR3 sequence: CASSPDRGPANTGELFF. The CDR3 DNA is TGTGCCAGCTCTCCCGACAGGGGGCCCGCGAACACCGGGGAGCTGTTTTTT.

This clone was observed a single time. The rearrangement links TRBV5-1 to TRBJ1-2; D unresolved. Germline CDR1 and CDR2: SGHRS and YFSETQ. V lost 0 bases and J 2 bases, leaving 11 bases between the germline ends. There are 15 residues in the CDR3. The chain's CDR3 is CASSLETPGNYGYTF. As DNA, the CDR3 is TGCGCCAGCAGCTTGGAGACACCCGGAAACTATGGCTACACCTTC.

The CDR3 DNA reads TGTGCCAGCAGCTTCCTAGCGACCCGCACAGATACGCAGTATTTT. Translation: CASSFLATRTDTQYF. The chain has TRBV11-2 and TRBJ2-3; perhaps TRBD2 as D (6 bases). The V end was cut by 3 bases, the J end by 1 base, with 11 bases between. CDR3 size: 15 residues. Germline V CDR1 and CDR2: SGHAT, FQNNGV.

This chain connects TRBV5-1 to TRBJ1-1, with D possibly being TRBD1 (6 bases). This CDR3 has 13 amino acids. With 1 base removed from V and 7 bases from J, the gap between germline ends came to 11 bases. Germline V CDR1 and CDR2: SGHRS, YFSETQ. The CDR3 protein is CASSLWGPGEAFF. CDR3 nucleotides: TGCGCCAGCAGCTTGTGGGGGCCGGGTGAAGCTTTCTTT. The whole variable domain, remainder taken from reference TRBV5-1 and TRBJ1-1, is KAGVTQTPRYLIKTRGQQVTLSCSPISGHRSVSWYQQTPGQGLQFLFEYFSETQRNKGNFPGRFSGRQFSNSRSEMNVSTLELGDSALYLCASSLWGPGEAFFGQGTRLTVV.

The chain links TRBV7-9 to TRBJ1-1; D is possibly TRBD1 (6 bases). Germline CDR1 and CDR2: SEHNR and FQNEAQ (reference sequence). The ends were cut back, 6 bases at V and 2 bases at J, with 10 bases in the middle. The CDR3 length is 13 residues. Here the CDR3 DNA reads TGTGCCAGCAGATCGACAGGCAACACTGAAGCTTTCTTT. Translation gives CASRSTGNTEAFF.

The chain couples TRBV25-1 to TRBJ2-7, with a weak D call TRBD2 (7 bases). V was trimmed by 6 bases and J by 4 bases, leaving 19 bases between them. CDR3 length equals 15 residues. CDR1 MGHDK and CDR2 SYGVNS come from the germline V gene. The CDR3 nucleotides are TGTGCCAGCAGGGGGTCCCTGGGGGGGCTATACGAGCAGTACTTC. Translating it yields CASRGSLGGLYEQYF.

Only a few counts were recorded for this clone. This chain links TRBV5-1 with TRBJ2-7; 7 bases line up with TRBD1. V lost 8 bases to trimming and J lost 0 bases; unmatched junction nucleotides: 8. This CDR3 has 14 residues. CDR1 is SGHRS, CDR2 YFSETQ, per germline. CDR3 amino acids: CASKQGTFSYEQYF. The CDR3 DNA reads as TGCGCCAGTAAACAGGGGACATTCTCCTACGAGCAGTACTTC.

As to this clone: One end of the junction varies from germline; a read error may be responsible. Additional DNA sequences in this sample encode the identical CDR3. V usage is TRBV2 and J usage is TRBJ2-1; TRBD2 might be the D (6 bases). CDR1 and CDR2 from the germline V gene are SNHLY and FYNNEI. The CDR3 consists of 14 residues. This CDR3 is CASSASAPANEQFF. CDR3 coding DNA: TGTGCCAGCAGTGCTAGCGCCCCAGCGAATGAACAGTTCTTC.

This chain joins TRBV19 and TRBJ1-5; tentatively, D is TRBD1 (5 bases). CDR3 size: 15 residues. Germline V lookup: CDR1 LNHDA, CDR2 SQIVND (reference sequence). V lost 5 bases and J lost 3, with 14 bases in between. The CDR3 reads CASSSVGGYNQPQHF. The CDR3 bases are TGTGCCAGTAGTTCCGTGGGGGGATACAATCAGCCCCAGCATTTT.

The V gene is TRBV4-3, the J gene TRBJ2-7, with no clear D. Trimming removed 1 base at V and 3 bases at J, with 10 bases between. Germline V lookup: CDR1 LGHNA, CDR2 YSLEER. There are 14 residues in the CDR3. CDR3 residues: CASSQAGQNYEQYF. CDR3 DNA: TGCGCCAGCAGCCAAGCTGGCCAGAACTACGAGCAGTACTTC.

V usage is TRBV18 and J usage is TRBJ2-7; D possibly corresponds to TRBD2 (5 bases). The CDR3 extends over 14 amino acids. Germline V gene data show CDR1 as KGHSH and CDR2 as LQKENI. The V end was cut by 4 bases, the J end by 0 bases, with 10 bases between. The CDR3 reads CASSQSGSSYEQYF. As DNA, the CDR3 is TGTGCCAGCTCACAGAGCGGTAGCTCCTACGAGCAGTACTTC. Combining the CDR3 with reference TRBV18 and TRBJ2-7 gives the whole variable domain NAGVMQNPRHLVRRRGQEARLRCSPMKGHSHVYWYRQLPEEGLKFMVYLQKENIIDESGMPKERFSAEFPKEGPSILRIQQVVRGDSAAYFCASSQSGSSYEQYFGPGTRLTVT.

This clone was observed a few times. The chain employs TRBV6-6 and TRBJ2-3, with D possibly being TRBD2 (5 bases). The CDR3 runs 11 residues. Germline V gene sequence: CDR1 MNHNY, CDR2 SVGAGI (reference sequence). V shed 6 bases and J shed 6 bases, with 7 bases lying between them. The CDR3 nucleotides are TGTGCCAGCAGCCCGGGGGATACGCAGTATTTT. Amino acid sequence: CASSPGDTQYF.

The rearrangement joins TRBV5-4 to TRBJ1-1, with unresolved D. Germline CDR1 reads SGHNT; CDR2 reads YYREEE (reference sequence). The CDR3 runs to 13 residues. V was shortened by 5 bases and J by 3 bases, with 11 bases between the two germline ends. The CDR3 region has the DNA TGTGCCAGCAGTATTAACGGGGACACTGAAGCTTTCTTT. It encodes CASSINGDTEAFF. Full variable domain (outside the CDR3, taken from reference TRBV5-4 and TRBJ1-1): ETGVTQSPTHLIKTRGQQVTLRCSSQSGHNTVSWYQQALGQGPQFIFQYYREEENGRGNFPPRFSGLQFPNYSSELNVNALELDDSALYLCASSINGDTEAFFGQGTRLTVV.

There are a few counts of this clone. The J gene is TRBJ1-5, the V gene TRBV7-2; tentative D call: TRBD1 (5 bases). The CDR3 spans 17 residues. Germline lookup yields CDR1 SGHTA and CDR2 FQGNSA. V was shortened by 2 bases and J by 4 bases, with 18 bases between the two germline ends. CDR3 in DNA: TGTGCCAGCAGCTTATACAGGACAAACTTGGGAAATCAGCCCCAGCATTTT. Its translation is CASSLYRTNLGNQPQHF.

CDR3 nucleotides: TGTGCCAGCAGTTTACTAATTACAGGGGATCAGAACACTGAAGCTTTCTTT. Its translation: CASSLLITGDQNTEAFF. The chain couples TRBV28 to TRBJ1-1; 7 bases line up with TRBD1. This CDR3 is built from 17 residues. Trimming removed 2 bases from V and 1 base from J; junction bases left unmatched: 10. CDR1 is MDHEN, CDR2 SYDVKM, per germline.

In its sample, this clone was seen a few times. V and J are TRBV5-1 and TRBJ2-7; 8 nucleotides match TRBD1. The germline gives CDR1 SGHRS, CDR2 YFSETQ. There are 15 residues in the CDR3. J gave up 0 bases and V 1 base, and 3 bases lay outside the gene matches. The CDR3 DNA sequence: TGCGCCAGCAGCTTGACAGGACAGGGCTCCTACGAGCAGTACTTC. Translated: CASSLTGQGSYEQYF.

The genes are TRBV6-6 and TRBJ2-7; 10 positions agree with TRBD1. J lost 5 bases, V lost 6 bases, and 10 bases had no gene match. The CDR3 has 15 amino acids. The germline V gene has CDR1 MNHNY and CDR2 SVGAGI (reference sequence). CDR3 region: CASRPPGTGANEQYF. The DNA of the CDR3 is TGTGCCAGCAGACCCCCCGGGACAGGGGCAAACGAGCAGTACTTC.

Here the CDR3 reads CASSLGGTGNYGYTF. Here the CDR3 DNA reads TGTGCCAGCAGCTTAGGCGGGACAGGGAACTATGGCTACACCTTC. The rearrangement links TRBV7-8 to TRBJ1-2; 9 bases fit TRBD1. The germline CDR1 and CDR2 sequences are SGHVS and FQNEAQ. The CDR3 is made up of 15 amino acids. J was trimmed by 2 bases and V by 1 base; bases with no gene match: 2.

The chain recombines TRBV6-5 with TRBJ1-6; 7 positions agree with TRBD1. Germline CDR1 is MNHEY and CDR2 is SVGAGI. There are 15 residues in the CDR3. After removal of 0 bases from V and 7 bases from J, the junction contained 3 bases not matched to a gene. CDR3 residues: CASSYSGTVNSPLHF. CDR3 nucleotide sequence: TGTGCCAGCAGTTACTCGGGGACAGTAAATTCACCCCTCCACTTT.

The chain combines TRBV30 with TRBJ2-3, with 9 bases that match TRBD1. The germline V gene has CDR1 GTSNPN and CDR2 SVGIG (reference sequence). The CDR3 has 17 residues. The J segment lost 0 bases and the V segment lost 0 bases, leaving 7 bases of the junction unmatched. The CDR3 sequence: CAWSVSWDRESTDTQYF. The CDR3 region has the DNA TGTGCCTGGAGTGTATCGTGGGACAGGGAAAGCACAGATACGCAGTATTTT.

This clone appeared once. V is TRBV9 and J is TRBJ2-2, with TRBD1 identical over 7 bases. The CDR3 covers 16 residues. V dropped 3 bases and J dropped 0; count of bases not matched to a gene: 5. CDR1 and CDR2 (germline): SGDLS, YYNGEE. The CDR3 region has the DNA TGTGCCAGCAGCGCGTACACAGGGGCGAACACCGGGGAGCTGTTTTTT. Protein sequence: CASSAYTGANTGELFF.

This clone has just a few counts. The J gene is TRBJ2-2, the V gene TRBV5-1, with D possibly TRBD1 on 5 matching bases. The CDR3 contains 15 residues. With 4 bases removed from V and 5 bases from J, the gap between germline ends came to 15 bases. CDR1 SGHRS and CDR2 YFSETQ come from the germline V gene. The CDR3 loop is CASSTGSPTTGELFF. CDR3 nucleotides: TGCGCCAGCAGCACAGGAAGCCCTACTACCGGGGAGCTGTTTTTT.

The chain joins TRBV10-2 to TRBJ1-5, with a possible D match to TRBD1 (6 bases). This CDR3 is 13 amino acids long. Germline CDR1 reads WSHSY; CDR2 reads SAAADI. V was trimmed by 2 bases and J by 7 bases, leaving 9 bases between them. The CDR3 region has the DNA TGCGCCAGCAGTGAGGGCAGGGGACAGCCCCAGCATTTT. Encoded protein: CASSEGRGQPQHF.

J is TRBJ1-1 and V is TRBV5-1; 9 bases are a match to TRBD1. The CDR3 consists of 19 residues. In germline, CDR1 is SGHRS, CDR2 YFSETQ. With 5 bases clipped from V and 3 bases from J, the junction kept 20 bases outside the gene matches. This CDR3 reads CASRPGQGTYGGMDTEAFF. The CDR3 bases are TGCGCCAGCAGACCGGGACAGGGAACCTATGGGGGTATGGACACTGAAGCTTTCTTT.

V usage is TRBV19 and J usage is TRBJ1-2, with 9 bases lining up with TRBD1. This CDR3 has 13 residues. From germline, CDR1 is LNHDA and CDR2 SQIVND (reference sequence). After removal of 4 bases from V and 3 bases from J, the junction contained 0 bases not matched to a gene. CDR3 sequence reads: CASSRTGDYGYTF. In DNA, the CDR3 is TGTGCCAGTAGTAGGACAGGGGACTATGGCTACACCTTC.

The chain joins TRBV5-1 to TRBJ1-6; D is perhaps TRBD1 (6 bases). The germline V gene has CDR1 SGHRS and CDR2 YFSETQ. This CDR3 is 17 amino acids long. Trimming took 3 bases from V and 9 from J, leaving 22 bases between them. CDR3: CASSSSQGIDGASPLHF. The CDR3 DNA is TGCGCCAGCAGCTCATCACAGGGAATAGACGGCGCTTCACCCCTCCACTTT. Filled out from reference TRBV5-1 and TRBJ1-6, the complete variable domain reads KAGVTQTPRYLIKTRGQQVTLSCSPISGHRSVSWYQQTPGQGLQFLFEYFSETQRNKGNFPGRFSGRQFSNSRSEMNVSTLELGDSALYLCASSSSQGIDGASPLHFGNGTRLTVT.

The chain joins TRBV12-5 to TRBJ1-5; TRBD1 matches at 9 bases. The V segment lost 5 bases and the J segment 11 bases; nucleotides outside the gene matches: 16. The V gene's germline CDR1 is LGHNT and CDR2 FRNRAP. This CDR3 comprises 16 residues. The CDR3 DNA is TGTGCTAGTGGTCGCGGACAGGGGAATAATGAAGCGGCCCAGCATTTT. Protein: CASGRGQGNNEAAQHF.

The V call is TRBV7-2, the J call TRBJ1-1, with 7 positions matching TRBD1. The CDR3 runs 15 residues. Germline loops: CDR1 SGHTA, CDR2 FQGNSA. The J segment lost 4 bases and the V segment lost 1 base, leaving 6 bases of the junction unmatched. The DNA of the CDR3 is TGTGCCAGCAGCTTAGTGACAGGGTCGGGCACTGAAGCTTTCTTT. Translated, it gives CASSLVTGSGTEAFF. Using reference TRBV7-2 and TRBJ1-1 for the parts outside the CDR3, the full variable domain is GAGVSQSPSNKVTEKGKDVELRCDPISGHTALYWYRQSLGQGLEFLIYFQGNSAPDKSGLPSDRFSAERTGGSVSTLTIQRTQQEDSAVYLCASSLVTGSGTEAFFGQGTRLTVV.